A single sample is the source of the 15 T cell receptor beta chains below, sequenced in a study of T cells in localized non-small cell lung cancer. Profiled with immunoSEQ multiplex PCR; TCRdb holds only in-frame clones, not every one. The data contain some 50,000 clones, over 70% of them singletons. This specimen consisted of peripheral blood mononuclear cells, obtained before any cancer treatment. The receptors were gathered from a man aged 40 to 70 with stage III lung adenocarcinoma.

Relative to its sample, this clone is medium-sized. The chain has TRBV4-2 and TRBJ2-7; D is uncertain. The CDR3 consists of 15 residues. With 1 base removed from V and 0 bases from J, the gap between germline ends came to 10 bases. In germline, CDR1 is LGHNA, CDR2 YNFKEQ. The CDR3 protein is CASSQVAESSYEQYF. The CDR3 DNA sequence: TGTGCCAGCAGCCAAGTGGCAGAGAGCTCCTACGAGCAGTACTTC.

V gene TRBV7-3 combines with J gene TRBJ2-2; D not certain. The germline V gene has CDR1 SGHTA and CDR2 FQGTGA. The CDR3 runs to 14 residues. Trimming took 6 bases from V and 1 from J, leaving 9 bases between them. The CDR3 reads CASSKDGNTGELFF. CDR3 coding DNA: TGTGCCAGCAGTAAGGACGGGAACACCGGGGAGCTGTTTTTT.

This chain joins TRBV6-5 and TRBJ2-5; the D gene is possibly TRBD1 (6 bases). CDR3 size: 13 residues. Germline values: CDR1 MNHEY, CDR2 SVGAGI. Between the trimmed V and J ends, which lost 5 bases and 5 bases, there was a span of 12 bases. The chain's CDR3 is CASSEGVWETQYF. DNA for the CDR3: TGTGCCAGCAGTGAGGGGGTGTGGGAGACCCAGTACTTC.

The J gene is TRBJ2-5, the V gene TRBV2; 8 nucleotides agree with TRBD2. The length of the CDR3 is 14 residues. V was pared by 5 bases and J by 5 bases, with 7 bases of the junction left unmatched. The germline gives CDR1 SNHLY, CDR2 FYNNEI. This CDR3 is CASSRTSSGETQYF. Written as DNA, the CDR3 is TGTGCCAGCAGTCGGACTAGCTCGGGGGAGACCCAGTACTTC.

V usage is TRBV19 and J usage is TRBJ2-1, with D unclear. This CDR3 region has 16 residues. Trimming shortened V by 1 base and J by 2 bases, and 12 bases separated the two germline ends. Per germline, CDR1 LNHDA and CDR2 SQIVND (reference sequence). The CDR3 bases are TGTGCCAGTAGTATAGGGGCCGGGCCAGCCTACAATGAGCAGTTCTTC. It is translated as CASSIGAGPAYNEQFF. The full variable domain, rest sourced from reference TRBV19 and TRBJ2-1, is DGGITQSPKYLFRKEGQNVTLSCEQNLNHDAMYWYRQDPGQGLRLIYYSQIVNDFQKGDIAEGYSVSREKKESFPLTVTSAQKNPTAFYLCASSIGAGPAYNEQFFGPGTRLTVL.

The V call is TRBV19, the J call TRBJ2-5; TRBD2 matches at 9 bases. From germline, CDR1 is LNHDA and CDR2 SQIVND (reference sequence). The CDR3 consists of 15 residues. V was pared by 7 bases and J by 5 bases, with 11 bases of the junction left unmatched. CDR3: CASNGGAGGEETQYF. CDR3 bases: TGTGCCAGTAACGGGGGAGCGGGGGGCGAGGAGACCCAGTACTTC.

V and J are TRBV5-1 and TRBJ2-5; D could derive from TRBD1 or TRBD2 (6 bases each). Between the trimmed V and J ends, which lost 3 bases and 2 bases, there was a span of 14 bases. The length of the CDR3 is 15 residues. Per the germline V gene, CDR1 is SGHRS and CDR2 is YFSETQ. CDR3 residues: CASSSAWGAQETQYF. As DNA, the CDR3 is TGCGCCAGCAGCTCAGCTTGGGGGGCTCAAGAGACCCAGTACTTC. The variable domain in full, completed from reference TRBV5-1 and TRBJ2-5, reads KAGVTQTPRYLIKTRGQQVTLSCSPISGHRSVSWYQQTPGQGLQFLFEYFSETQRNKGNFPGRFSGRQFSNSRSEMNVSTLELGDSALYLCASSSAWGAQETQYFGPGTRLLVL.

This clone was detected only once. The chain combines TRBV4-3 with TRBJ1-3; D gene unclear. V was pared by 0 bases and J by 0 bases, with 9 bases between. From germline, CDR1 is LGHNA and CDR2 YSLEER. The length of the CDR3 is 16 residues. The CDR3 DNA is TGCGCCAGCAGCCAAGATTATAAGAGCTCTGGAAACACCATATATTTT. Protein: CASSQDYKSSGNTIYF.

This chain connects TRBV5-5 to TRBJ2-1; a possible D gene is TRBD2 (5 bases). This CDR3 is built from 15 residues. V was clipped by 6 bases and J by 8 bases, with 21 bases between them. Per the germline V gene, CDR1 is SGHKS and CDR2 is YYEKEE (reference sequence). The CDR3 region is CASTPSGSLLHEQFF. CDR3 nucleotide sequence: TGTGCCAGCACCCCTTCGGGGTCTCTCCTCCATGAGCAGTTCTTC.

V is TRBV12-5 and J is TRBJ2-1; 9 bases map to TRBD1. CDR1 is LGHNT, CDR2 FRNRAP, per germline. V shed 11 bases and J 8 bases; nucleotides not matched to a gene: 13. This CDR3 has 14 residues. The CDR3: CACSGTGFQDEQFF. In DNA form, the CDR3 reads TGTGCTTGTTCCGGGACAGGGTTTCAAGATGAGCAGTTCTTC.

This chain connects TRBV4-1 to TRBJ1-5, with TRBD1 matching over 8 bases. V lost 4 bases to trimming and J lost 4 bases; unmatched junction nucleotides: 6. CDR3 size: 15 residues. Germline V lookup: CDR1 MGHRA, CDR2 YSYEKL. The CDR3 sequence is CASSRETGANQPQHF. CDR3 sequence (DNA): TGCGCCAGCAGCCGAGAGACAGGGGCTAATCAGCCCCAGCATTTT.

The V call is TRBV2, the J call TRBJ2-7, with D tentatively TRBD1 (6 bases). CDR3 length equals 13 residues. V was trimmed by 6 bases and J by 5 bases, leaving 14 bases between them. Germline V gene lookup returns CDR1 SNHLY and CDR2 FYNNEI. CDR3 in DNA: TGTGCCAGCAGATCGACAGGTCCGGACGAGCAGTACTTC. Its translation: CASRSTGPDEQYF. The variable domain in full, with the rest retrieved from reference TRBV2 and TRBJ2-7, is EPEVTQTPSHQVTQMGQEVILRCVPISNHLYFYWYRQILGQKVEFLVSFYNNEISEKSEIFDDQFSVERPDGSNFTLKIRSTKLEDSAMYFCASRSTGPDEQYFGPGTRLTVT.

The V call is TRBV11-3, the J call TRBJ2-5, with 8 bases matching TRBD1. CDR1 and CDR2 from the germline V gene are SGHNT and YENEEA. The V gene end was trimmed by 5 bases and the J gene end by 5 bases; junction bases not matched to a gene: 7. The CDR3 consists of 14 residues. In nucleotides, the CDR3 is TGTGCCAGCAGCCCACGGACAGGGCCCGAGACCCAGTACTTC. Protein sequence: CASSPRTGPETQYF.

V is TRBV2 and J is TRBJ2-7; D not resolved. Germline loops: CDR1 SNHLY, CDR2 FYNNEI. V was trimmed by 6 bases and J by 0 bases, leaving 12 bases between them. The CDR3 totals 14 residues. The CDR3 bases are TGTGCCAGCAGGGCCGCTTTGTTCTCCTACGAGCAGTACTTC. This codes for CASRAALFSYEQYF. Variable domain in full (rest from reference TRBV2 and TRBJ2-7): EPEVTQTPSHQVTQMGQEVILRCVPISNHLYFYWYRQILGQKVEFLVSFYNNEISEKSEIFDDQFSVERPDGSNFTLKIRSTKLEDSAMYFCASRAALFSYEQYFGPGTRLTVT.

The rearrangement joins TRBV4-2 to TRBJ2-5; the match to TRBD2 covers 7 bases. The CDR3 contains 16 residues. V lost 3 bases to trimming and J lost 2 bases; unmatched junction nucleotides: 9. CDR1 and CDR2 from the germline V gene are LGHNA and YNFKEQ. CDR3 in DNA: TGTGCCAGCAGCCAGGGGAACGGGGGGTCACAAGAGACCCAGTACTTC. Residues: CASSQGNGGSQETQYF.